This is a list of T cell receptor beta chains from one sample in a study of metastatic and nonmetastatic thyroid tumors. TCRdb called clones again from the PCR reads with MiXCR. The sample holds approximately 9,700 clones, approximately 32% seen once. Sequencing used tumor tissue. These receptors came from a female donor with papillary thyroid cancer or a benign thyroid nodule (not recorded which). Some clones in this sample may be carry-over from other donors' samples. Both conserved end residues are part of each CDR3. Clone size, where shown, is once, few, many, or a class for clones that have expanded.

CDR3 protein: CAWNGVVKGNYGYTF
clone size: NA
J gene: TRBJ1-2
V gene: TRBV30

CDR3 protein: CSASPRGWGTEAFF
clone size: medium-sized
J gene: TRBJ1-1
V gene: TRBV20-1

CDR3 protein: CASSLSLRGGYEQYF
clone size: few
J gene: TRBJ2-7
V gene: TRBV27

CDR3 protein: CSALKSGNEQFF
clone size: few
J gene: TRBJ2-1
V gene: TRBV20-1

CDR3 protein: CASSPGLAGGTETQYF
clone size: NA
J gene: TRBJ2-5
V gene: TRBV5-1

CDR3 protein: CASSQVLSGRQKTTDTQYF
clone size: few
J gene: TRBJ2-3
V gene: TRBV4-1

CDR3 protein: CASSVGRTDTQYF
clone size: medium-sized
J gene: TRBJ2-3
V gene: TRBV9

CDR3 protein: CASKAQGETQYF
clone size: medium-sized
J gene: TRBJ2-5
V gene: TRBV27

CDR3 protein: CSAPNPRDNTDTQYF
clone size: few
J gene: TRBJ2-3
V gene: TRBV20-1

CDR3 protein: CSAIREGDTEAFF
clone size: medium-sized
J gene: TRBJ1-1
V gene: TRBV20-1

CDR3 protein: CAWSVPYGTTEAFF
clone size: NA
J gene: TRBJ1-1
V gene: TRBV30

CDR3 protein: CASSLDPGRLAPNEQYF
clone size: NA
J gene: TRBJ2-7
V gene: TRBV11-2

CDR3 protein: CASGLAAEQFF
clone size: NA
J gene: TRBJ2-1
V gene: TRBV5-5

CDR3 protein: CASSSQGGAGTYEQYF
clone size: NA
J gene: TRBJ2-7
V gene: TRBV11-3

CDR3 protein: CASSLGGQALGGYTF
clone size: NA
J gene: TRBJ1-2
V gene: TRBV7-2

CDR3 protein: CASSSLAGRPYEQYF
clone size: NA
J gene: TRBJ2-7
V gene: TRBV6-2/TRBV6-3

CDR3 protein: CASSLDRGFYEQYF
clone size: medium-sized
J gene: TRBJ2-7
V gene: TRBV5-1

CDR3 protein: CASSLVRIGGQLNTGELFF
clone size: medium-sized
J gene: TRBJ2-2
V gene: TRBV7-8

CDR3 protein: CASSQGTGQEQYF
clone size: NA
J gene: TRBJ2-7
V gene: TRBV11-2

CDR3 protein: CAISDPLSDIQYF
clone size: NA
J gene: TRBJ2-4
V gene: TRBV25-1

CDR3 protein: CASSLGLRTSTDTQYF
clone size: NA
J gene: TRBJ2-3
V gene: TRBV28

CDR3 protein: CASSPHPSDTQYF
clone size: NA
J gene: TRBJ2-3
V gene: TRBV28

CDR3 protein: CASSLGGVQDEQYF
clone size: few
J gene: TRBJ2-7
V gene: TRBV12-3/TRBV12-4

CDR3 protein: CASSQENSNTEAFF
clone size: medium-sized
J gene: TRBJ1-1
V gene: TRBV3-1

CDR3 protein: CASSLDYKGWADTQYF
clone size: NA
J gene: TRBJ2-3
V gene: TRBV11-2

CDR3 protein: CAWSGAGANVLTF
clone size: NA
J gene: TRBJ2-6
V gene: TRBV30

CDR3 protein: CASKLGTSPKNIQYF
clone size: medium-sized
J gene: TRBJ2-4
V gene: TRBV19

CDR3 protein: CASSFEGNAYEQYF
clone size: NA
J gene: TRBJ2-7
V gene: TRBV5-1

CDR3 protein: CASSQDMLFGGSNTGELFF
clone size: medium-sized
J gene: TRBJ2-2
V gene: TRBV14

CDR3 protein: CASSSGGNSYEQYF
clone size: NA
J gene: TRBJ2-7
V gene: TRBV13

CDR3 protein: CASSYNPDSYGYTF
clone size: few
J gene: TRBJ1-2
V gene: TRBV7-9

CDR3 protein: CASSYSTGLGYSTGQDYGYTF
clone size: NA
J gene: TRBJ1-2
V gene: TRBV6-2/TRBV6-3

CDR3 protein: CASSLTPSSYNEQFF
clone size: NA
J gene: TRBJ2-1
V gene: TRBV5-1

CDR3 protein: CASTVSNYGYTF
clone size: NA
J gene: TRBJ1-2
V gene: TRBV2

CDR3 protein: CASSLYTPGVGGGYTF
clone size: NA
J gene: TRBJ1-2
V gene: TRBV27

CDR3 protein: CASSNPIRDRTDTQYF
clone size: NA
J gene: TRBJ2-3
V gene: TRBV6-2/TRBV6-3

CDR3 protein: CASNGGGKNTEAFF
clone size: many
J gene: TRBJ1-1
V gene: TRBV5-6

CDR3 protein: CASSAPPTGGNSPLHF
clone size: NA
J gene: TRBJ1-6
V gene: TRBV6-1

CDR3 protein: CASSPPGTYEQYF
clone size: NA
J gene: TRBJ2-7
V gene: TRBV11-2

CDR3 protein: CASSDRAIYGYTF
clone size: NA
J gene: TRBJ1-2
V gene: TRBV6-1

CDR3 protein: CASSRIDRGFSEAFF
clone size: NA
J gene: TRBJ1-1
V gene: TRBV7-2

CDR3 protein: CASSVGTSSSDTQYF
clone size: NA
J gene: TRBJ2-3
V gene: TRBV9

CDR3 protein: CASSFDGLKEYF
clone size: few
J gene: TRBJ2-7
V gene: TRBV12-3/TRBV12-4

CDR3 protein: CASSPSPLNQETQYF
clone size: once
J gene: TRBJ2-5
V gene: TRBV7-9

CDR3 protein: CAWKSQGVGSPLHF
clone size: NA
J gene: TRBJ1-6
V gene: TRBV30

CDR3 protein: CSARGGGSNTQYF
clone size: NA
J gene: TRBJ2-3
V gene: TRBV20-1